The next 27 T cell receptor beta chains were all read from a single sample in a study of human T cells and chemical hapten exposure. TCRdb itself ran the RACE reads through MiXCR, one entry per CDR3 protein. The table includes more than 100,000 distinct CDR3 sequences, roughly 12% detected once. The time point denotes: patch test 3, about 24 weeks after DPC sensitization. Documented treatment: therapeutic diphenylcyclopropenone sensitization with weekly scalp DPC. The starting material was whole blood, obtained in connection with sensitization to the hapten diphenylcyclopropenone (DPC). These receptors were obtained from a woman in her 50s with alopecia areata. Some clones in this sample may be carry-over from other donors' samples.

In its sample, this clonotype was seen a few times. V and J are TRBV27 and TRBJ2-6; 10 nucleotides match TRBD1. Trimming cost V 3 bases and J 0 bases; bases outside gene matches: 8. The germline gives CDR1 MNHEY, CDR2 SMNVEV (reference sequence). The CDR3 is 19 residues long. The CDR3 DNA reads TGTGCCAGCAGTTTCCCCGGGGACAGGGGCCCCTCTGGGGCCAACGTCCTGACTTTC. Its translation is CASSFPGDRGPSGANVLTF.

This clonotype was observed a few times. V gene TRBV4-3 combines with J gene TRBJ2-3; D might be TRBD2 (6 bases). Germline-derived CDR1 and CDR2 are LGHNA and YSLEER. V was trimmed by 4 bases and J by 0 bases, leaving 26 bases between them. CDR3 size: 20 residues. The DNA for the CDR3 is TGCGCCAGCAGCCCTGAGTTCGGTCTGTTTGGCGGGGTTAGCACAGATACGCAGTATTTT. Its translation is CASSPEFGLFGGVSTDTQYF.

This clonotype was observed a few times. This chain uses TRBV6-5 with TRBJ2-5; D is unresolved. This CDR3 is 16 amino acids long. CDR1 and CDR2 (germline): MNHEY, SVGAGI. Trimming removed 3 bases at V and 0 bases at J, with 14 bases between. CDR3 DNA: TGTGCCAGCAGTTATATGCGTGGGTGGAACCAAGAGACCCAGTACTTC. It yields the protein CASSYMRGWNQETQYF.

This clonotype came up many times. The chain carries TRBV12-3 or TRBV12-4 and TRBJ2-3; the D is unclear. There are 12 residues in the CDR3. V was clipped by 10 bases and J by 1 base, with 9 bases between them. In DNA form, the CDR3 reads TGTGCCATGGAGCCCGGCACAGATACGCAGTATTTT. This codes for CAMEPGTDTQYF.

This clonotype was detected ten times or more. V is TRBV29-1 and J is TRBJ1-6; TRBD1 is a possible D gene (6 bases). This CDR3 is built from 13 residues. Germline V gene sequence: CDR1 SQVTM, CDR2 ANQGSEA. Trimming cost V 4 bases and J 14 bases, with 18 bases left between them. CDR3 nucleotide sequence: TGCAGCGTTGTCGTCGGGGGCAGCCCAGCCCTCCACTTT. Protein: CSVVVGGSPALHF.

This clonotype was counted between two and nine times. This chain uses TRBV14 with TRBJ2-7, with unresolved D. The CDR3 extends over 18 amino acids. The germline V gene has CDR1 SGHDN and CDR2 FVKESK. Trimming took off 1 base at V and 4 bases at J, with 23 bases between the two ends. The CDR3 region has the DNA TGTGCCAGCAGCCAAGGAAGGCCCGGCAAGTTGAATGGGTACGAGCAGTACTTC. It encodes CASSQGRPGKLNGYEQYF.

The CDR3 spells CASSEEGTDLREKLFF. CDR3 nucleotide sequence: TGTGCCAGCAGTGAAGAAGGGACCGATCTAAGGGAAAAACTGTTTTTT. The chain uses TRBV2 and TRBJ1-4, with a possible D match to TRBD1 (5 bases). CDR1 and CDR2 from the germline V gene are SNHLY and FYNNEI. The CDR3 extends over 16 amino acids. The V and J ends lost 1 base and 8 bases respectively, with 17 bases between them.

This clonotype was seen repeatedly, ten times or more. V usage is TRBV28 and J usage is TRBJ2-1; 8 bases line up with TRBD1. Per germline, CDR1 MDHEN and CDR2 SYDVKM. J was trimmed by 3 bases and V by 6 bases; bases with no gene match: 10. The CDR3 totals 16 residues. The CDR3, as DNA: TGTGCCAGCAGACCGGACAGGGCCCTAATCTACAATGAGCAGTTCTTC. This translates into CASRPDRALIYNEQFF.

There are a few counts of this clonotype. This chain uses TRBV4-2 with TRBJ2-1; the D call may be TRBD1 or TRBD2 (6 bases each). The germline CDR1 and CDR2 sequences are LGHNA and YNFKEQ. The germline V and J ends were trimmed by 1 base and 4 bases, with 20 bases remaining between them. This CDR3 contains 18 residues. CDR3 in amino acids: CASSQGSLTEGGYNEQFF. The CDR3 DNA reads as TGTGCCAGCAGCCAAGGCTCCCTGACGGAGGGGGGATACAATGAGCAGTTCTTC.

The CDR3 DNA follows: TGTGCCAGCAGTTTGGGGGTTCCGGGGAATTCACCCCTCCACTTT. Amino acids: CASSLGVPGNSPLHF. This chain links TRBV28 with TRBJ1-6, with D tentatively TRBD1 (5 bases). The germline V gene encodes CDR1 MDHEN and CDR2 SYDVKM. The CDR3 has 15 amino acids. With 3 bases removed from V and 7 bases from J, the gap between germline ends came to 13 bases. Looking up the rest from reference TRBV28 and TRBJ1-6 gives the full variable domain: DVKVTQSSRYLVKRTGEKVFLECVQDMDHENMFWYRQDPGLGLRLIYFSYDVKMKEKGDIPEGYSVSREKKERFSLILESASTNQTSMYLCASSLGVPGNSPLHFGNGTRLTVT.

This clonotype was seen more than once but under ten times. The chain links TRBV19 to TRBJ2-7; 10 positions agree with TRBD1. This CDR3 spans 13 amino acids. In germline, CDR1 is LNHDA, CDR2 SQIVND (reference sequence). Unmatched junction bases numbered 6, after V lost 7 bases and J lost 6 bases. The CDR3 protein is CASKGQGFGEQYF. In nucleotides, the CDR3 is TGTGCCAGTAAGGGACAGGGGTTCGGCGAGCAGTACTTC.

This clonotype was observed a handful of times. The CDR3 nucleotides read TGTGCCAGCAGCCAAGAAGCGGGGCTATCCTACAATGAGCAGTTCTTC. It codes for CASSQEAGLSYNEQFF. The chain combines TRBV14 with TRBJ2-1, with TRBD2 identical over 7 bases. The J segment lost 1 base and the V segment lost 0 bases, leaving 3 bases of the junction unmatched. The germline V gene encodes CDR1 SGHDN and CDR2 FVKESK. CDR3 size: 16 residues.

This clonotype was seen a few times. This sequence joins TRBV5-6 and TRBJ2-1, with D perhaps matching TRBD1 (5 bases). V was cut by 6 bases and J by 5 bases, with 15 bases left in between. There are 14 residues in the CDR3. Germline CDR1 reads SGHDT; CDR2 reads YYEEEE. The CDR3 nucleotides read TGTGCCAGCACCCCACCAGACAGTCACAATGAGCAGTTCTTC. Translated: CASTPPDSHNEQFF.

This clonotype was detected only a few times. As DNA, the CDR3 is TGCAGCGTTGCTGTCGGGAACAATGAGCAGTTCTTC. This gives the protein CSVAVGNNEQFF. The rearrangement links TRBV29-1 to TRBJ2-1; D possibly corresponds to TRBD2 (5 bases). V dropped 4 bases and J dropped 5 bases, with 9 bases sitting between them. The germline V gene has CDR1 SQVTM and CDR2 ANQGSEA. There are 12 residues in the CDR3.

The chain uses TRBV13 and TRBJ2-3; 7 bases agree with TRBD2. CDR1 is PRHDT and CDR2 is FYEKMQ in the germline V gene (reference sequence). The CDR3 sequence is 16 residues long. Unmatched junction bases numbered 13, after V lost 5 bases and J lost 5 bases. As DNA, the CDR3 is TGTGCCAGCAGCCCCTACGGACGAGCGGGGAGAGATACGCAGTATTTT. Its protein is CASSPYGRAGRDTQYF.

The chain is built from TRBV12-3 or TRBV12-4 and TRBJ1-2; a weak D match, TRBD1 (5 bases). The CDR3 runs to 15 residues. V shed 5 bases and J shed 7 bases, with 20 bases lying between them. CDR3 protein: CASSHGTLRGSGYTF. The CDR3 nucleotides are TGTGCCAGCAGTCACGGGACCTTAAGAGGTTCTGGCTACACCTTC.

V and J are TRBV28 and TRBJ1-5; maybe TRBD1 (5 bases). The CDR3 runs to 17 residues. CDR1 is MDHEN and CDR2 is SYDVKM in the germline V gene. V gave up 6 bases and J gave up 1 base, with 19 bases separating them. The CDR3 is CASSPGIGPGSNQPQHF. CDR3 in DNA: TGTGCCAGCAGCCCCGGGATAGGGCCAGGGAGCAATCAGCCCCAGCATTTT.

The chain has TRBV6-1 and TRBJ1-4; 10 positions agree with TRBD1. The trim removed 6 bases at V and 8 bases at J, leaving 3 bases unmatched. Germline lookup yields CDR1 MNHNS and CDR2 SASEGT. The CDR3 consists of 13 residues. DNA for the CDR3: TGTGCCAGCAGGGACAGGGGGGACGAAAAACTGTTTTTT. It encodes CASRDRGDEKLFF.

This sequence joins TRBV30 and TRBJ2-5; 15 nucleotides match TRBD2. The CDR3 loop spans 16 amino acids. With V trimmed by 3 bases and J by 5 bases, 7 bases remained unmatched. Germline V lookup: CDR1 GTSNPN, CDR2 SVGIG (reference sequence). The chain's CDR3 is CAWSPGLAGGFETQYF. Written as DNA, the CDR3 is TGTGCCTGGAGCCCAGGACTAGCGGGAGGGTTTGAGACCCAGTACTTC.

At least ten counts were recorded for this clonotype. J is TRBJ2-2 and V is TRBV6-5, with TRBD2 matching over 13 bases. The V gene's germline CDR1 is MNHEY and CDR2 SVGAGI. The CDR3 contains 17 residues. V was pared by 2 bases and J by 3 bases, with 3 bases of the junction left unmatched. CDR3 in amino acids: CASSYPGLAGDTGELFF. CDR3 DNA sequence: TGTGCCAGCAGTTACCCCGGACTAGCGGGGGACACCGGGGAGCTGTTTTTT.

This clonotype was counted at least ten times. This sequence joins TRBV7-2 and TRBJ1-1; 8 bases fit TRBD1. V lost 5 bases, J lost 5 bases, and 7 bases stayed unmatched. Per the germline V gene, CDR1 is SGHTA and CDR2 is FQGNSA. The length of the CDR3 is 14 residues. In DNA form, the CDR3 reads TGTGCCAGCAGCCTTCAGGGGGCAAGAACTGAAGCTTTCTTT. This sequence encodes CASSLQGARTEAFF.

This clonotype occurred a few times. This sequence joins TRBV7-8 and TRBJ2-3; 8 nucleotides line up with TRBD2. Unmatched junction bases numbered 11, after V lost 6 bases and J lost 0 bases. Germline lookup yields CDR1 SGHVS and CDR2 FQNEAQ. The CDR3 loop spans 17 amino acids. CDR3 nucleotides: TGTGCCAGCAGGCCCGACAGCGGGGGACCTAGCACAGATACGCAGTATTTT. Amino acid sequence: CASRPDSGGPSTDTQYF. Full variable domain (outside the CDR3, taken from reference TRBV7-8 and TRBJ2-3): GAGVSQSPRYKVAKRGQDVALRCDPISGHVSLFWYQQALGQGPEFLTYFQNEAQLDKSGLPSDRFFAERPEGSVSTLKIQRTQQEDSAVYLCASRPDSGGPSTDTQYFGPGTRLTVL.

This clonotype was counted between two and nine times. The chain employs TRBV27 and TRBJ2-7, with TRBD1 as a possible D gene (6 bases). Germline assignment: CDR1 MNHEY and CDR2 SMNVEV (reference sequence). The CDR3 spans 14 residues. The V and J ends lost 6 bases and 1 base respectively, with 13 bases between them. For the CDR3, the DNA is TGTGCCAGCAGCCGGACAGCCGTTTCCTACGAGCAGTACTTC. Residues: CASSRTAVSYEQYF.

This clonotype was seen a few times. The chain is built from TRBV7-8 and TRBJ1-2, with D tentatively TRBD1 (5 bases). Trimming removed 5 bases from V and 5 bases from J, with 15 bases in between. The CDR3 extends over 14 amino acids. From germline, CDR1 is SGHVS and CDR2 FQNEAQ. In nucleotides, the CDR3 is TGTGCCAGCAGCACCCAGGGAGTTGGGTATGGCTACACCTTC. Its protein is CASSTQGVGYGYTF.

In its sample, this clonotype was seen a few times. The chain joins TRBV27 to TRBJ2-3; 7 nucleotides match TRBD1. V shed 6 bases and J 0 bases; nucleotides not matched to a gene: 9. This CDR3 contains 16 residues. Germline CDR1 MNHEY, CDR2 SMNVEV (reference sequence). The CDR3 sequence is CASRVRGPSSTDTQYF. CDR3 nucleotides: TGTGCCAGCAGGGTTAGGGGGCCCTCTAGCACAGATACGCAGTATTTT.

This clonotype was counted only a few times. The chain combines TRBV5-1 with TRBJ2-1; D not resolved. Between the trimmed V and J ends, which lost 3 bases and 0 bases, there was a span of 13 bases. CDR1 is SGHRS and CDR2 is YFSETQ in the germline V gene. The CDR3 contains 16 residues. CDR3 sequence: CASSSYAISSYNEQFF. CDR3 coding DNA: TGCGCCAGCAGCTCGTACGCGATAAGCTCCTACAATGAGCAGTTCTTC.

In its sample, this clonotype was seen a few times. The CDR3 region has the DNA TGTGCCAGCAGCCAAGGTCAAAGCAGCAATCAGCCCCAGCATTTT. Translation gives CASSQGQSSNQPQHF. The rearrangement links TRBV3-1 to TRBJ1-5; no clear D. The germline CDR1 and CDR2 sequences are LGHDT and YNNKEL (reference sequence). Trimming left V 1 base short and J 1 base short, with 8 bases between. This CDR3 is built from 15 residues.